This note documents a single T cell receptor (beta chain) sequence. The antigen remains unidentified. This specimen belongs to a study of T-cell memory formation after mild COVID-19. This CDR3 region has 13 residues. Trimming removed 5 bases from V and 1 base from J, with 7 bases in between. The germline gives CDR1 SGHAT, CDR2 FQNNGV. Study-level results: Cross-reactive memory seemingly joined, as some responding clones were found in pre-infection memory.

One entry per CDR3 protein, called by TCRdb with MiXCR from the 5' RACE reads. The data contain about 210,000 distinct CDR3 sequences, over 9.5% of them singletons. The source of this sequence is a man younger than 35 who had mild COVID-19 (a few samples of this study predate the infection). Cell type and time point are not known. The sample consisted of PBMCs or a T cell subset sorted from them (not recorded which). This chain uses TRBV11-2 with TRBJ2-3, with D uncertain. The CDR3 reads CASSHGRTDTQYF. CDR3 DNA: TGTGCCAGCAGCCATGGCCGCACAGATACGCAGTATTTT.